This TCR beta chain was sequenced in a study of siplizumab effects on memory and regulatory T cells. Notes on this clone: Its specificity is not known.

Measured with immunoSEQ multiplex PCR; TCRdb has only the in-frame clones, and not every one. This repertoire shows some 100,000 clones, roughly nine tenths found once; its top ten account for around 0.73%. The germline V and J ends were trimmed by 4 bases and 1 base, with 9 bases remaining between them. Germline V lookup: CDR1 SGHRS, CDR2 YFSETQ. The CDR3 loop spans 13 amino acids. Study outcomes and limitations: Naive T cells looked more diverse than memory cells, and they looked like major contributors to the alloresponse.

The clonotype was recovered from a human donor in good health. The genes are TRBV5-1 and TRBJ2-7, with D possibly matching TRBD1 (6 bases). The sequencing input was Tregs sorted from blood. CDR3 coding DNA: TGCGCCAGCAGCCTAGGACAGTCCTACGAGCAGTACTTC. It translates to CASSLGQSYEQYF.